A selection of T cell receptor beta chains follows, all from one sample in a study of liver allograft versus peripheral blood T cells. TCRdb recomputed calls from the reads with MiXCR, one row per CDR3 protein. The profile shows 15,000 to 20,000 distinct CDR3 sequences, around 21% of them singletons. The receptors shown here come from a human patient who had a liver transplant. Some of these T cells may belong to the graft donor. CDR3s include the opening cysteine and the closing phenylalanine or tryptophan. D genes are given only for firm matches. Clone sizes are given selectively: once, few, many, or a class where the clone is expanded.

J gene,V gene,clone size,D gene,CDR3 DNA,CDR3 protein
TRBJ2-2,TRBV10-3,medium-sized,TRBD1,TGTGCCATCAGTGTTCACAGGGGGCACGACACCGGGGAGCTGTTTTTT,CAISVHRGHDTGELFF
TRBJ2-5,TRBV6-5,NA,TRBD1,TGTGCCAGCAGTTATTCCCGGGACAGAGAGACCCAGTACTTC,CASSYSRDRETQYF
TRBJ2-7,TRBV11-2,NA,NA,TGTGCCAGCAGCTTAGGTCAGGGCGCTCCGGGCTCCTACGAGCAGTACTTC,CASSLGQGAPGSYEQYF
TRBJ1-1,TRBV14,NA,NA,TGTGCCAGCAGCCAAGGGATCAGGTTCGAAGCTTTCTTT,CASSQGIRFEAFF
TRBJ1-5,TRBV20-1,few,NA,TGCAGTGCTGGACGGGGCTCATGGGCGAATAGCAATCAGCCCCAGCATTTT,CSAGRGSWANSNQPQHF
TRBJ2-5,TRBV2,NA,NA,TGTGCCAGCAGTGAAGCGGAGGGGGCGACCCAGTACTTC,CASSEAEGATQYF
TRBJ1-1,TRBV12-3/TRBV12-4,NA,NA,TGTGCCAGCAGTTTCCGTTTGGCAGGTGGCACTGAAGCTTTCTTT,CASSFRLAGGTEAFF
TRBJ2-3,TRBV6-1,many,NA,TGTGCCAGCAGTGTATCCCACTTACAGGGTGTAACGCAGTATTTT,CASSVSHLQGVTQYF
TRBJ2-1,TRBV6-5,many,NA,TGTGCCACCCAAAAGGGGAGCAATGAGCAGTTCTTC,CATQKGSNEQFF
TRBJ2-7,TRBV7-9,few,TRBD1,TGTGCCAGCAGCTTAGGACAGGGTTATTACGAGCAGTACTTC,CASSLGQGYYEQYF
TRBJ2-3,TRBV29-1,many,NA,TGCAGCGTTGATCTCGTAGATACGCAGTATTTT,CSVDLVDTQYF
TRBJ2-1,TRBV10-1,few,NA,TGCGCCAGCAGTGATAGGGGCCCTTACAATGAGCAGTTCTTC,CASSDRGPYNEQFF
TRBJ1-5,TRBV5-5,few,NA,TGTGCCACCTCACGGGGGGCGACGAGCAATCAGCCCCAGCATTTT,CATSRGATSNQPQHF
TRBJ2-4,TRBV7-2,few,TRBD1,TGTGCCAGCAGCTCACAGGGGAATATCGGCATTCAGTACTTC,CASSSQGNIGIQYF
TRBJ1-1,TRBV20-1,few,NA,TGCAGTGCTCTGACAGTGAACACTGAAGCTTTCTTT,CSALTVNTEAFF
TRBJ1-1,TRBV7-9,few,NA,TGTGCCAGCAGCCCCGGGAGTGGGGACACTGAAGCTTTCTTT,CASSPGSGDTEAFF
TRBJ1-1,TRBV20-1,few,TRBD1,TGCAGTGCTAGAGACCTTTACAGGGGTTTGAACACTGAAGCTTTCTTT,CSARDLYRGLNTEAFF
TRBJ1-2,TRBV27,NA,TRBD1,TGTGCCAGCAGTCCGGCGGGACAGAGATATGGCTACACCTTC,CASSPAGQRYGYTF
TRBJ1-3,TRBV20-1,once,NA,TGCAGTGCTAGGCAAACAGCCTCTGGAAACACCATATATTTT,CSARQTASGNTIYF
TRBJ1-5,TRBV6-6,few,NA,TGTGCCAGCAGCACCGGGACGTTAAATCAGCCCCAGCATTTT,CASSTGTLNQPQHF
TRBJ1-4,TRBV6-1,many,NA,TGTGCCAGCAGCCCCAGGGTGGGCGAGGGTCTGTTTTTT,CASSPRVGEGLFF
TRBJ1-5,TRBV18,NA,NA,TGTGCCAGCTCTCAACAGGGTCCTTATAGCAATCAGCCCCAGCATTTT,CASSQQGPYSNQPQHF
TRBJ1-5,TRBV24-1,few,NA,TGTGCCACCAGTGTTGGGGGTAGTTCTCAGCCCCAGCATTTT,CATSVGGSSQPQHF
TRBJ1-1,TRBV15,NA,NA,TGTGCCACCAGCAGAGATGCCATCGCTGAAGCTTTCTTT,CATSRDAIAEAFF
TRBJ2-1,TRBV7-2,few,NA,TGTGCCAGCAGCCTCTGGGGGAATGAGCAGTTCTTC,CASSLWGNEQFF